These 27 T cell receptor beta chains share one sample of origin, sequenced in a study of cytotoxic CD8 clonotypes in ibrutinib-treated CLL. TCRdb keeps only in-frame clones here, not all; method: immunoSEQ multiplex PCR. The sample gives about 92,000 clones, roughly three quarters of which show up once; 20% to 25% is in the top ten. The sequencing used PBMCs, collected after 24 months of ibrutinib treatment. These receptors were collected from a human donor with chronic lymphocytic leukemia.

CDR3 loop: CASSVEGGKIYEQYF. DNA of the CDR3: TGTGCCAGCAGCGTAGAGGGGGGAAAAATCTACGAGCAGTACTTC. The chain combines TRBV9 with TRBJ2-7; D is tentatively TRBD1 or TRBD2 (6 bases each). The CDR3 length is 15 residues. Per germline, CDR1 SGDLS and CDR2 YYNGEE. Between the trimmed V and J ends, which lost 0 bases and 3 bases, there was a span of 13 bases.

The genes are TRBV4-2 and TRBJ2-3; 8 bases match TRBD2. Looked up from germline, CDR1 is LGHNA and CDR2 is YNFKEQ. V was clipped by 4 bases and J by 2 bases; unmatched bases: 8. This CDR3 spans 16 amino acids. The CDR3 DNA follows: TGTGCCAGCAGCCCCTCAGCGGGGGTTTACACAGATACGCAGTATTTT. It is translated as CASSPSAGVYTDTQYF.

The rearrangement uses TRBV6-1 and TRBJ2-7; 7 nucleotides match TRBD2. Germline lookup yields CDR1 MNHNS and CDR2 SASEGT. V shed 0 bases and J 2 bases; nucleotides not matched to a gene: 4. The CDR3 sequence is 15 residues long. The CDR3 protein is CASSEAASGAYEQYF. CDR3 in DNA: TGTGCCAGCAGTGAAGCGGCTAGCGGCGCCTACGAGCAGTACTTC.

This clone has only a few counts. V usage is TRBV19 and J usage is TRBJ2-3, with D possibly TRBD2 on 6 matching bases. Per the germline V gene, CDR1 is LNHDA and CDR2 is SQIVND (reference sequence). The V gene lost 5 bases and the J gene lost 3 bases, with 12 bases spanning the gap. CDR3 length: 14 amino acids. The CDR3 DNA is TGTGCCAGTAGTGTGGGAGGAAGAACAGATACGCAGTATTTT. Amino acids: CASSVGGRTDTQYF.

CDR3 protein: CASSSRGIADTQYF. For the CDR3, the DNA is TGTGCCAGCAGCTCCAGGGGTATTGCAGATACGCAGTATTTT. The chain is built from TRBV7-3 and TRBJ2-3; maybe TRBD1 (6 bases). Germline CDR1 reads SGHTA; CDR2 reads FQGTGA. The CDR3 sequence is 14 residues long. The ends were cut back, 4 bases at V and 4 bases at J, with 12 bases in the middle.

The chain couples TRBV28 to TRBJ2-3; D unresolved. The CDR3 length is 12 residues. Trimming took 5 bases from V and 6 from J, leaving 9 bases between them. Germline CDR1 and CDR2: MDHEN and SYDVKM. CDR3 nucleotides: TGTGCCAGCAGTCTGCTGGGGGATACGCAGTATTTT. This codes for CASSLLGDTQYF.

The CDR3 protein is CASSPPGQGVWGEQFF. CDR3 nucleotide sequence: TGTGCCAGCAGCCCCCCGGGACAGGGGGTCTGGGGTGAGCAGTTCTTC. V usage is TRBV9 and J usage is TRBJ2-1; 11 bases line up with TRBD1. There are 16 residues in the CDR3. V shed 4 bases, J shed 9 bases, and the junction held 12 bases outside the gene matches. Per germline, CDR1 SGDLS and CDR2 YYNGEE.

The chain couples TRBV30 to TRBJ2-1, with no clear D. The V gene lost 3 bases and the J gene lost 2 bases, with 2 bases spanning the gap. This CDR3 comprises 11 residues. The germline V gene has CDR1 GTSNPN and CDR2 SVGIG (reference sequence). The CDR3 reads CAWRAYNEQFF. CDR3 sequence (DNA): TGTGCCTGGAGGGCCTACAATGAGCAGTTCTTC. Full variable domain (missing parts from reference TRBV30 and TRBJ2-1): SQTIHQWPATLVQPVGSPLSLECTVEGTSNPNLYWYRQAAGRGLQLLFYSVGIGQISSEVPQNLSASRPQDRQFILSSKKLLLSDSGFYLCAWRAYNEQFFGPGTRLTVL.

The genes are TRBV6-5 and TRBJ2-3; D is ambiguous. The CDR3 consists of 15 residues. Germline V CDR1 and CDR2: MNHEY, SVGAGI. V was cut by 4 bases and J by 0 bases, with 11 bases left in between. CDR3 residues: CASSSGRTSTDTQYF. DNA for the CDR3: TGTGCCAGCAGTTCCGGACGTACCAGCACAGATACGCAGTATTTT.

The rearrangement uses TRBV30 and TRBJ1-1; D gene uncertain. Looked up from germline, CDR1 is GTSNPN and CDR2 is SVGIG (reference sequence). The CDR3 runs 14 residues. Trimming removed 0 bases from V and 4 bases from J, with 12 bases in between. The CDR3 protein is CAWSVVGIITEAFF. CDR3 sequence (DNA): TGTGCCTGGAGTGTAGTGGGGATTATCACTGAAGCTTTCTTT.

The chain employs TRBV14 and TRBJ2-1; D assignment may be TRBD1 or TRBD2 (5 bases each). Germline CDR1 is SGHDN and CDR2 is FVKESK. The length of the CDR3 is 16 residues. Trimming cost V 3 bases and J 4 bases, with 16 bases left between them. The DNA of the CDR3 is TGTGCCAGCAGCCAGAGGGGTGGGGAGTGGTACAATGAGCAGTTCTTC. Translation gives CASSQRGGEWYNEQFF.

The chain carries TRBV19 and TRBJ1-5; D not certain. The CDR3 runs to 13 residues. V dropped 4 bases and J dropped 4 bases, with 8 bases sitting between them. CDR1 is LNHDA and CDR2 is SQIVND in the germline V gene (reference sequence). CDR3 coding DNA: TGTGCCAGTAGTAATACCCGGAATCAGCCCCAGCATTTT. Translating it yields CASSNTRNQPQHF.

This rearrangement joins TRBV27 to TRBJ2-7; maybe TRBD1 (5 bases). CDR3 length equals 14 residues. Deletions cut 6 bases from V and 6 bases from J, with 18 bases between. Germline values: CDR1 MNHEY, CDR2 SMNVEV (reference sequence). This CDR3 reads CASRVTPRDGEQYF. The DNA of the CDR3 is TGTGCCAGCAGGGTAACTCCCAGGGATGGCGAGCAGTACTTC.

This rearrangement joins TRBV4-1 to TRBJ1-2; a possible D gene is TRBD1 (5 bases). Germline CDR1 and CDR2: MGHRA and YSYEKL. This CDR3 region has 15 residues. Trimming stripped 1 base from V and 2 bases from J, with 11 bases between. The CDR3 loop is CASSQVAGPNYGYTF. CDR3 DNA sequence: TGCGCCAGCAGCCAAGTGGCGGGGCCCAACTATGGCTACACCTTC.

This sequence joins TRBV9 and TRBJ2-2; D unclear. The V end was cut by 0 bases, the J end by 2 bases, with 11 bases between. Germline lookup yields CDR1 SGDLS and CDR2 YYNGEE. The CDR3 is 16 residues long. Here the CDR3 DNA reads TGTGCCAGCAGCGTAGCCGACCGGGCCAACACCGGGGAGCTGTTTTTT. Translating gives CASSVADRANTGELFF.

CDR3 DNA sequence: TGTGCCAGCAGCAATAGGTTGGGACAGGTGAGCTCCTACGAGCAGTACTTC. Amino acid sequence: CASSNRLGQVSSYEQYF. The chain combines TRBV11-2 with TRBJ2-7; 8 nucleotides match TRBD1. The CDR3 contains 17 residues. V trimming: 5 bases; J trimming: 0 bases; junction bases outside the gene matches: 12. Germline CDR1 and CDR2: SGHAT and FQNNGV. Combining the CDR3 with reference TRBV11-2 and TRBJ2-7 gives the whole variable domain EAGVAQSPRYKIIEKRQSVAFWCNPISGHATLYWYQQILGQGPKLLIQFQNNGVVDDSQLPKDRFSAERLKGVDSTLKIQPAKLEDSAVYLCASSNRLGQVSSYEQYFGPGTRLTVT.

This sequence joins TRBV19 and TRBJ2-1; D not certain. Deletions cut 7 bases from V and 2 bases from J, with 18 bases between. There are 16 residues in the CDR3. Germline V lookup: CDR1 LNHDA, CDR2 SQIVND (reference sequence). CDR3 coding DNA: TGTGCCAGTACCACAAATCCCGCTGCCCCCTACAATGAGCAGTTCTTC. Its translation is CASTTNPAAPYNEQFF.

V and J are TRBV6-6 and TRBJ1-2; D might be TRBD1 (5 bases). Trimming removed 7 bases from V and 4 bases from J, with 16 bases in between. Germline V lookup: CDR1 MNHNY, CDR2 SVGAGI (reference sequence). This CDR3 contains 14 residues. The CDR3 DNA sequence: TGTGCCAGCATTAGATCCGTGGACATCTATGGCTACACCTTC. This sequence encodes CASIRSVDIYGYTF.

This rearrangement joins TRBV6-5 to TRBJ2-7, with D perhaps TRBD1 or TRBD2 (5 bases each). The CDR3 sequence is 13 residues long. Germline loops: CDR1 MNHEY, CDR2 SVGAGI. The germline V and J ends were trimmed by 6 bases and 5 bases, with 14 bases remaining between them. The CDR3 here is CASSLPGTHEQYF. In DNA, the CDR3 is TGTGCCAGCAGCCTACCGGGGACCCACGAGCAGTACTTC.

The CDR3 DNA follows: TGTGCCACCCGGGCGGGACAGCACAATCAGCCCCAGCATTTT. Its protein is CATRAGQHNQPQHF. V and J are TRBV18 and TRBJ1-5, with 7 nucleotides matching TRBD1. V lost 10 bases, J lost 3 bases, and 9 bases stayed unmatched. The CDR3 spans 14 residues. Germline CDR1 and CDR2: KGHSH and LQKENI.

A few counts support this clone. This chain connects TRBV6-1 to TRBJ1-5; D ambiguous. CDR1 is MNHNS, CDR2 SASEGT, per germline. There are 15 residues in the CDR3. The V end was cut by 7 bases, the J end by 1 base, with 14 bases between. CDR3 sequence reads: CASMGGRTSNQPQHF. The CDR3 DNA reads TGTGCCAGCATGGGAGGCCGGACGAGCAATCAGCCCCAGCATTTT.

This clone has at least ten counts. CDR3 bases: TGTGCCAGCAGTGTTCGTGAACGCGGTCAGCCCCAGCATTTT. Its protein product is CASSVRERGQPQHF. This rearrangement joins TRBV2 to TRBJ1-5; D gene unclear. Trimming shortened V by 4 bases and J by 6 bases, and 13 bases separated the two germline ends. The CDR3 is made up of 14 amino acids. The germline gives CDR1 SNHLY, CDR2 FYNNEI.

This sequence joins TRBV19 and TRBJ2-1; D unresolved. Germline V CDR1 and CDR2: LNHDA, SQIVND (reference sequence). CDR3 length: 15 residues. The ends were cut back, 7 bases at V and 0 bases at J, with 13 bases in the middle. The CDR3 nucleotides are TGTGCCAGTACCCCACCGGGTAGCTCCTACAATGAGCAGTTCTTC. Encoded protein: CASTPPGSSYNEQFF.

This clone was detected a few times. The chain links TRBV7-2 to TRBJ1-5; D is unclear. Germline loops: CDR1 SGHTA, CDR2 FQGNSA. The germline V and J ends were trimmed by 6 bases and 6 bases, with 12 bases remaining between them. This CDR3 is built from 13 residues. CDR3 residues: CASSSRGGQPQHF. For the CDR3, the DNA is TGTGCCAGCAGTTCTCGGGGAGGTCAGCCCCAGCATTTT.

This clone was detected only a few times. This rearrangement joins TRBV7-2 to TRBJ2-1; 14 nucleotides match TRBD2. The CDR3 is 16 amino acids. The germline V gene has CDR1 SGHTA and CDR2 FQGNSA. Trimming cost V 5 bases and J 8 bases; bases outside gene matches: 8. The CDR3 spells CASSRGLAGGEDEQFF. The CDR3 nucleotides are TGTGCCAGCAGCCGCGGACTAGCGGGGGGTGAAGATGAGCAGTTCTTC.

There are a few counts of this clone. The CDR3 DNA is TGCAGCGTTCCCAACAGCGCCGGTAACTATGGCTACACCTTC. Translation: CSVPNSAGNYGYTF. The V and J genes are TRBV29-1 and TRBJ1-2; D is unclear. CDR3 length: 14 residues. Germline CDR1 SQVTM, CDR2 ANQGSEA. Trimming took 5 bases from V and 1 from J, leaving 14 bases between them.

V is TRBV18 and J is TRBJ2-3, with 10 bases aligning to TRBD2. This CDR3 has 16 amino acids. The germline V gene has CDR1 KGHSH and CDR2 LQKENI. The J segment lost 0 bases and the V segment lost 4 bases, leaving 4 bases of the junction unmatched. The CDR3 nucleotides read TGTGCCAGCTCACTACTAGCGGGGAGTAGCACAGATACGCAGTATTTT. As protein: CASSLLAGSSTDTQYF.